This TCR beta chain was sequenced for a study of blood T cell repertoires in COVID-19. Study at large: COVID-19 samples, acute and convalescent, were from the United States, Italy and Spain.

Original analysis: Using reference gene primer amplification, nucleated cell counts were estimated. Profiled with immunoSEQ multiplex PCR; TCRdb holds only in-frame clones, not every one. V, J and clone size are taken as reported in that table, and D and trimming were inferred from the DNA itself. The table has 100,000 to 150,000 clones, 60% to 80% seen once; the top ten hold 1.9%. Trimming removed 0 bases from V and 3 bases from J; junction bases left unmatched: 2. This CDR3 is 15 amino acids long. The germline CDR1 and CDR2 sequences are LNHNV and YYDKDF (reference sequence). This clone came up once.

V gene TRBV15 combines with J gene TRBJ2-7; the match to TRBD1 covers 10 bases. This receptor was taken from a woman aged 70-85 years with acute or convalescent COVID-19. The sequencing sample was made of peripheral blood. CDR3 sequence (DNA): TGTGCCACCAGCAGAGATAGGACAGGGGGCTACGAGCAGTACTTC. Amino acids: CATSRDRTGGYEQYF.